The 3 T cell receptor beta chains below all came from one sample that was sequenced in a study of cytomegalovirus exposure and HLA in healthy donors. Profiled with immunoSEQ multiplex PCR; TCRdb holds only in-frame clones, not every one. The sample has roughly 140,000 clones, roughly 90% seen once; the top ten hold 0.6% to 0.8%. Source material: PBMCs. The origin of the receptors is a man younger than 30 in good health and CMV-seronegative.

V usage is TRBV2 and J usage is TRBJ1-2, with D uncertain. This CDR3 comprises 13 residues. Germline CDR1 and CDR2: SNHLY and FYNNEI. V lost 4 bases to trimming and J lost 5 bases, with 11 bases between them. In nucleotides, the CDR3 is TGTGCCAGCAGTGTGGAGGGTTGGTATGGCTACACCTTC. Its translation is CASSVEGWYGYTF.

This sequence joins TRBV5-1 and TRBJ1-1, with D tentatively TRBD1 (5 bases). Germline CDR1 reads SGHRS; CDR2 reads YFSETQ. The germline V and J ends were trimmed by 3 bases and 4 bases, with 13 bases remaining between them. The CDR3 spans 14 residues. This CDR3 is CASSSVQGSTEAFF. The CDR3 bases are TGCGCCAGCAGCTCAGTGCAGGGAAGCACTGAAGCTTTCTTT.

This clone was detected once. CDR3 sequence (DNA): TGTGCCTGGAGTCTGGGCTCCCTCTCCTACTACGAGCAGTACTTC. Translation gives CAWSLGSLSYYEQYF. The rearrangement joins TRBV30 to TRBJ2-7, with unresolved D. V was pared by 2 bases and J by 3 bases, with 17 bases between. The CDR3 loop spans 15 amino acids. Germline V gene lookup returns CDR1 GTSNPN and CDR2 SVGIG (reference sequence).